Detailed here is one T cell receptor beta chain. Its antigen remains unidentified. V trimming: 7 bases; J trimming: 6 bases; junction bases outside the gene matches: 12. The CDR3 runs 15 residues. Germline V gene data show CDR1 as MNHNY and CDR2 as SVGAGI (reference sequence). Clones were sequenced by immunoSEQ multiplex PCR, and TCRdb holds only the in-frame ones, with some missing. Of 98,000 or so clones listed, roughly 83% were seen once; the top ten hold approximately 15%. The data derive from a study of T cell responses to AZD1222 COVID-19 vaccine. Study observations and caveats: Spike regions recognized by vaccine-associated CD4 TCRs spanned the protein, led by 160-218 and 743-854. Among spike-specific TCRs, nearly half reportedly target unmutated variant regions. Spike-specific TCR breadth and depth were elevated following two AZD1222 doses.

The chain links TRBV6-6 to TRBJ2-1; 7 nucleotides align to TRBD2. The receptor's source is an adult who received the AZD1222 COVID-19 vaccine. This specimen consisted of peripheral blood, obtained 28 days after the second AZD1222 dose. The CDR3 here is CASMTSSLGGNEQFF. The CDR3 region has the DNA TGTGCCAGCATGACTAGCAGCTTAGGAGGCAATGAGCAGTTCTTC.